The T cell receptor (beta chain) described here comes from a study of blood T cell repertoires in COVID-19. In the original processing: By means of reference gene primer amplification, nucleated cell counts were estimated. Here immunoSEQ multiplex PCR was the method, and the copy in TCRdb shows in-frame clones only, minus some. D and trimming come from the DNA, and the V and J calls and clone size come from that table. The sample carries roughly 200,000 clones, roughly 87% recorded once. Germline-derived CDR1 and CDR2 are MNHEY and SVGEGT. The CDR3 extends over 13 amino acids. V lost 6 bases to trimming and J lost 7 bases, with 12 bases between them.

This chain connects TRBV6-2 or TRBV6-3 to TRBJ2-2, with D possibly TRBD2 on 6 matching bases. What was sequenced was PBMCs or T cells enriched from blood (not recorded which). The receptor comes from a man between 18 and 35 years old with acute COVID-19. CDR3 DNA sequence: TGTGCCAGCAGCGACGTGGGGGGCGGGGAGCTGTTTTTT. Amino acid sequence: CASSDVGGGELFF.